The sample holds a few counts of the clone carrying this T cell receptor beta chain. Its antigen is unidentified. This entry is derived from a study of OX40 agonist ivuxolimab in advanced cancers. For the study at large: Clinicians treated patients with ivuxolimab, an agonistic anti-OX40 (CD134) antibody. General study results and limits: Among expanded peripheral T cells, antigen specificity went undetermined. CD8+ T cells showed, on average, more clonal expansion than CD4+ cells.

The CDR3 loop spans 13 amino acids. Germline values: CDR1 SGDLS, CDR2 YYNGEE. The V end lost 2 bases, the J end lost 4 bases, and 7 bases lay between the germline ends. Sequencing was performed with immunoSEQ multiplex PCR; in TCRdb, only in-frame clones are kept and a portion is missing. Of tens of thousands of clones in the sample, roughly 94% are singletons; the top ten hold approximately 11%. Sequenced here: CD4+ or CD8+ T cells sorted from blood, sampled in a trial of the OX40 agonist ivuxolimab. This clonotype was sampled from an adult with an advanced solid tumor such as melanoma, head and neck, liver or kidney cancer. V and J are TRBV9 and TRBJ2-1, with D tentatively TRBD1 (6 bases). Written as DNA, the CDR3 is TGTGCCAGCAGCGTGGACAGATACAATGAGCAGTTCTTC. Protein product: CASSVDRYNEQFF.